These T cell receptor beta chains were read from a single sample in a study of blood T cell repertoires in COVID-19. The data were produced by immunoSEQ multiplex PCR, yet TCRdb's version contains in-frame clones alone and is incomplete. The sample includes roughly 260,000 clones, roughly 90% of them seen just once. The sample was peripheral blood. The receptors shown here come from a woman in her 30s with COVID-19, enrolled during active disease. The CDR3 runs from the conserved cysteine through the conserved F or W. Fields, in order: J gene, clone size, D gene, V gene, CDR3 DNA, CDR3 protein. A D gene is named only where the DNA matches it firmly. Expanded clones are given a class, and other clones once, few, many or no size at all.

TRBJ2-7,-,TRBD1,TRBV7-3,TGTGCCAGCAGCCCCGGACAGGGTTTCCCCTACGAGCAGTACTTC,CASSPGQGFPYEQYF
TRBJ2-1,-,TRBD2,TRBV27,TGTGCCAGCAGTTTACTTCGTAGCGGGAGGGTTGGTGAGCAGTTCTTC,CASSLLRSGRVGEQFF
TRBJ1-1,-,-,TRBV7-2,TGTGCCAGCAGCCTCGGGACACCAGCTGGGGCTTTCTTT,CASSLGTPAGAFF
TRBJ2-3,-,-,TRBV5-8,TGTGCCAGCAGCGGCGGGACTTTACGGTCGGCAGATACGCAGTATTTT,CASSGGTLRSADTQYF
TRBJ1-6,-,-,TRBV5-6,TGTGCCAGCAGCCGGAGGGGGGGGCGCAATTCACCCCTCCACTTT,CASSRRGGRNSPLHF
TRBJ2-3,-,TRBD2,TRBV5-1,TGCGCCAGCAGCGTCGGACTAGCGGGAGGGATGGGGTACACAGATACGCAGTATTTT,CASSVGLAGGMGYTDTQYF
TRBJ1-1,-,TRBD1,TRBV5-1,TGCGCCAGCAGCAAGGACAGGGGGAACACTGAAGCTTTCTTT,CASSKDRGNTEAFF
TRBJ2-3,-,-,TRBV28,TGTGCCAGCAGTCTAACCCAAGATACGCAGTATTTT,CASSLTQDTQYF
TRBJ2-2,-,-,TRBV30,TGTGCCTCCACCGGGGACTCCCAAATCCCCGGGGAGCTGTTTTTT,CASTGDSQIPGELFF
TRBJ2-7,few,-,TRBV30,TGTGCCTGGAGTTCGGGGGTTTCCGAGCAGTACTTC,CAWSSGVSEQYF
TRBJ1-3,few,-,TRBV4-1,TGCGCCAGCAGCCAAGTCTGGGGGCTTGGAAACACCATATATTTT,CASSQVWGLGNTIYF
TRBJ1-1,-,-,TRBV29-1,TGCAGCGGTGGACAGATGAACACTGAAGCTTTCTTT,CSGGQMNTEAFF
TRBJ2-1,-,-,TRBV19,TGTGCCAGTAGTATGGCTAATGAGCAGTTCTTC,CASSMANEQFF
TRBJ2-1,few,TRBD2,TRBV3-1/TRBV3-2,TGTGCCAGCAGGCTGAGCGGGAGCTCCTACAATGAGCAGTTCTTC,CASRLSGSSYNEQFF
TRBJ1-3,-,-,TRBV7-8,TGTGCCAGCAGCAGACAGAGCCTCTCTGGAAACACCATATATTTT,CASSRQSLSGNTIYF
TRBJ1-1,-,-,TRBV27,TGTGCCAGCAGCGGACAGCCGGCCGCGAACACTGAAGCTTTCTTT,CASSGQPAANTEAFF